This is a list of T cell receptor beta chains from one sample in a study of radiotherapy plus CTLA-4 blockade in lung cancer. Here immunoSEQ multiplex PCR was the method, and the copy in TCRdb shows in-frame clones only, minus some. The table lists some 50,000 clones, roughly 86% of them singletons. Sequencing used peripheral blood, obtained from a patient treated with radiotherapy plus ipilimumab. All receptors come from a human donor with non-small cell lung cancer whose response to radiotherapy plus ipilimumab could not be evaluated. Each CDR3 is given with its conserved first and last residue. The D gene is left open where the match is weak. The size entry is marked missing in some rows and otherwise reads once, few, many or a size class.

d_gene,j_gene,v_gene,abundance,CDR3aa,CDR3nt
NA,TRBJ1-2,TRBV6-5,NA,CASSYRQGDDGYTF,TGTGCCAGCAGTTATAGGCAGGGCGACGATGGCTACACCTTC
TRBD2,TRBJ2-2,TRBV2,NA,CASSSGLAGVNTGELFF,TGTGCCAGCAGTTCGGGACTAGCGGGAGTAAACACCGGGGAGCTGTTTTTT
TRBD1,TRBJ1-4,TRBV7-2,once,CASSSRGPTNEKLFF,TGTGCCAGCAGCAGCAGGGGGCCGACTAATGAAAAACTGTTTTTT
NA,TRBJ1-3,TRBV5-5,NA,CASSLEGVGNTIYF,TGTGCCAGCAGCTTGGAAGGGGTGGGAAACACCATATATTTT
TRBD2,TRBJ2-3,TRBV4-3,NA,CASSQGRAGDDTQYF,TGCGCCAGCAGCCAAGGAAGGGCGGGAGACGATACGCAGTATTTT
NA,TRBJ1-4,TRBV5-1,NA,CASSFGRTVPNEKLFF,TGCGCCAGCAGCTTTGGGCGGACAGTACCTAATGAAAAACTGTTTTTT
NA,TRBJ2-7,TRBV6-1,once,CASTVTALSVYEQYF,TGTGCCAGCACCGTTACTGCCTTGAGCGTTTACGAGCAGTACTTC
TRBD1,TRBJ2-5,TRBV11-2,few,CASSTLRTGLSSETQYF,TGTGCCAGCAGCACCCTAAGGACAGGGTTAAGTTCAGAGACCCAGTACTTC
NA,TRBJ2-1,TRBV7-2,NA,CASSLGSSPGWAPNEQFF,TGTGCCAGCAGCCTAGGGTCATCACCGGGATGGGCCCCAAATGAGCAGTTCTTC
NA,TRBJ1-2,TRBV6-6,once,CASSARGTSF,TGTGCCAGCAGTGCCAGGGGAACTTCCTTC
TRBD2,TRBJ2-7,TRBV28,NA,CASSPGTSGRAWGEQYF,TGTGCCAGCAGTCCCGGGACTAGCGGGAGGGCATGGGGCGAGCAGTACTTC
NA,TRBJ1-2,TRBV6-5,NA,CASSYETGYGYTF,TGTGCCAGCAGTTACGAGACAGGATATGGCTACACCTTC
TRBD2,TRBJ2-7,TRBV28,NA,CASVGQGLAGGEQYF,TGTGCGTCGGTAGGGCAGGGCCTAGCGGGAGGCGAGCAGTACTTC
TRBD1,TRBJ2-5,TRBV5-5,NA,CASSWPGTAGETQYF,TGTGCCAGCAGCTGGCCGGGGACAGCTGGAGAGACCCAGTACTTC
TRBD2,TRBJ2-3,TRBV9,NA,CASSVVGGPPDTQYF,TGTGCCAGCAGCGTAGTGGGAGGGCCGCCAGATACGCAGTATTTT
TRBD1,TRBJ2-2,TRBV4-3,NA,CASSQDLVGRDRGPTGELFF,TGCGCCAGCAGCCAAGATCTTGTAGGAAGGGACAGGGGGCCCACCGGGGAGCTGTTTTTT
NA,TRBJ2-7,TRBV28,NA,CASSLLGREAGEQYF,TGTGCCAGCAGTTTATTAGGAAGAGAGGCTGGAGAGCAGTACTTC
TRBD1,TRBJ1-2,TRBV7-9,NA,CASSLGQGLYGYTF,TGTGCCAGCAGCTTGGGACAGGGGCTCTATGGCTACACCTTC
TRBD1,TRBJ1-6,TRBV4-1,NA,CASSQGGTGVVSPLHF,TGCGCCAGCAGCCAGGGGGGAACAGGGGTGGTCTCACCCCTCCACTTT